The rows below give T cell receptor beta chains drawn from one sample of a study of T cells after yellow fever vaccination. TCRdb analysed the 5' RACE reads with MiXCR anew, one entry per CDR3 protein. Of hundreds of thousands of distinct CDR3 sequences listed, around a sixth are singletons. The sequencing used PBMCs, collected roughly 5 days after the first yellow fever vaccination. The receptors were gathered from a man aged 18 to 30 who received the YFV17D yellow fever vaccine. CDR3s include the opening cysteine and the closing phenylalanine or tryptophan. Each record gives: V gene, J gene, CDR3 length, D gene, clone size, CDR3 DNA, CDR3 protein. A D gene is named only where the DNA matches it firmly. Only some rows state a clone size, as once, few, many or a class for expanded clones.

V: TRBV5-4; J: TRBJ2-5; length: 15; D: .; size: .; DNA: TGTGCCAGCAACAACGGAGGGCTAGAGGGTGAGACCCAGTACTTC; CDR3: CASNNGGLEGETQYF
V: TRBV7-2; J: TRBJ2-1; length: 17; D: TRBD1; size: .; DNA: TGTGCCAGCAGCTTAAGCTCCGGGACAGGGGGCTGGGATGAGCAGTTCTTC; CDR3: CASSLSSGTGGWDEQFF
V: TRBV3-1; J: TRBJ1-1; length: 13; D: .; size: few; DNA: TGTGCCAGCACCTCGAACCTGAACACTGAAGCTTTCTTT; CDR3: CASTSNLNTEAFF
V: TRBV12-3/TRBV12-4; J: TRBJ2-3; length: 13; D: .; size: .; DNA: TGTGCCAGCAGTAACCGCGCCGGAGATACGCAGTATTTT; CDR3: CASSNRAGDTQYF
V: TRBV6-2/TRBV6-3; J: TRBJ2-7; length: 13; D: .; size: .; DNA: TGTGCCAGCAGACCGACTGCCCACTACGAGCAGTACTTC; CDR3: CASRPTAHYEQYF
V: TRBV12-3/TRBV12-4; J: TRBJ2-5; length: 13; D: .; size: many; DNA: TGTGCCAGCAGGCTCAACGGGCAAGAGACCCAGTACTTC; CDR3: CASRLNGQETQYF
V: TRBV23-1; J: TRBJ1-5; length: 14; D: TRBD1; size: once; DNA: TGCGCCAGCAGTGCAGACAGGGAGCATCAGCCCCAGCATTTT; CDR3: CASSADREHQPQHF
V: TRBV7-2; J: TRBJ1-5; length: 15; D: TRBD1; size: once; DNA: TGTGCCAGCAGCTTAATCCAGGGGGGCAATCAGCCCCAGCATTTT; CDR3: CASSLIQGGNQPQHF
V: TRBV4-1; J: TRBJ2-5; length: 18; D: TRBD2; size: .; DNA: TGCGCCAGCAGCCAAGATTCCCCCGGGCTAGCGGGCGCGGAGACCCAGTACTTC; CDR3: CASSQDSPGLAGAETQYF
V: TRBV11-2; J: TRBJ1-6; length: 12; D: .; size: few; DNA: TGTGCCAGCAGCCGTAATTTCGCACCCCTCCACTTT; CDR3: CASSRNFAPLHF
V: TRBV9; J: TRBJ1-2; length: 17; D: .; size: .; DNA: TGTGCCAGCAGCGTAGATCCTCGTGGGACCGCTAGCTATGGCTACACCTTC; CDR3: CASSVDPRGTASYGYTF
V: TRBV7-8; J: TRBJ2-7; length: 16; D: .; size: few; DNA: TGTGCCAGCAGCTTAGTAGTCCGAGGGGGGCTCAACGAGCAGTACTTC; CDR3: CASSLVVRGGLNEQYF
V: TRBV3-1; J: TRBJ2-2; length: 13; D: .; size: many; DNA: TGTGCCAGCAGCCAAGGGGAGGCCGGGGAGCTGTTTTTT; CDR3: CASSQGEAGELFF
V: TRBV20-1; J: TRBJ2-3; length: 12; D: .; size: .; DNA: TGCAGTGCTAGAGTGCCCACAGATACGCAGTATTTT; CDR3: CSARVPTDTQYF
V: TRBV5-1; J: TRBJ2-3; length: 13; D: .; size: many; DNA: TGCGCCAGCAGCGAAGGGGGTTGGGATACGCAGTATTTT; CDR3: CASSEGGWDTQYF
V: TRBV10-3; J: TRBJ1-3; length: 15; D: .; size: .; DNA: TGTGCCATCAGTGACCGTAACCAACCTGGAAACACCATATATTTT; CDR3: CAISDRNQPGNTIYF
V: TRBV5-4; J: TRBJ2-1; length: 18; D: TRBD2; size: few; DNA: TGTGCTACGGAGGGGGTCCGGGCCGGGACTAGCCTAGCGTTTGAGCAGTTCTTC; CDR3: CATEGVRAGTSLAFEQFF
V: TRBV12-3/TRBV12-4; J: TRBJ1-2; length: 16; D: .; size: .; DNA: TGTGCCAGCAGTTTAGCCGGGGTTAAGGTGGCGGGTGGCTACACCTTC; CDR3: CASSLAGVKVAGGYTF
V: TRBV12-3/TRBV12-4; J: TRBJ2-3; length: 15; D: TRBD1; size: many; DNA: TGTGCCAGCAGTTTAGATCGGACAGGGGTAGATACGCAGTATTTT; CDR3: CASSLDRTGVDTQYF
V: TRBV5-1; J: TRBJ2-3; length: 15; D: TRBD1; size: .; DNA: TGCGCCAGCAGCTTAGGACAGGGCCTCACAGATACGCAGTATTTT; CDR3: CASSLGQGLTDTQYF
V: TRBV7-7; J: TRBJ1-4; length: 14; D: .; size: once; DNA: TGTGCTAGCAGCGTATCGCGGGACACCGAAAAACTGTTTTTT; CDR3: CASSVSRDTEKLFF
V: TRBV6-2/TRBV6-3; J: TRBJ1-5; length: 16; D: .; size: .; DNA: TGTGCCAGCAGCGCCCCTTGGGTAGGCTCGTATCAGCCCCAGCATTTT; CDR3: CASSAPWVGSYQPQHF
V: TRBV12-3/TRBV12-4; J: TRBJ2-7; length: 12; D: .; size: .; DNA: TGTGCCAGCAGTTTAGTCCGCTACGAGCAGTACTTC; CDR3: CASSLVRYEQYF
V: TRBV30; J: TRBJ2-3; length: 14; D: .; size: .; DNA: TGTGCCTGGAGTGTAGGGGGGGCAAAAGATACGCAGTATTTT; CDR3: CAWSVGGAKDTQYF
V: TRBV3-1; J: TRBJ2-1; length: 13; D: .; size: few; DNA: TGTGCCAGCAGCCAGGCTACCTACAATGAGCAGTTCTTC; CDR3: CASSQATYNEQFF
V: TRBV10-1; J: TRBJ2-3; length: 13; D: .; size: .; DNA: TGCGCCAGCAGTGGGGGGGCCCACAATACGCAGTATTTT; CDR3: CASSGGAHNTQYF
V: TRBV12-5; J: TRBJ2-5; length: 14; D: TRBD2; size: .; DNA: TGTGCTAGTGGTCCCGGGACTAGCCGGGAGACCCAGTACTTC; CDR3: CASGPGTSRETQYF
V: TRBV20-1; J: TRBJ2-2; length: 17; D: TRBD1; size: .; DNA: TGCAGTGCTGCCCCCCCTTCGGGACAGCGGACCACCGGGGAGCTGTTTTTT; CDR3: CSAAPPSGQRTTGELFF
V: TRBV4-2; J: TRBJ2-3; length: 17; D: TRBD2; size: few; DNA: TGTGCCAGCAGCCTTGGGGGCAGGCGGGGGGGCACAGATACGCAGTATTTT; CDR3: CASSLGGRRGGTDTQYF
V: TRBV5-1; J: TRBJ2-7; length: 15; D: TRBD2; size: few; DNA: TGCGCCAGCAGCTTGGAGCGGGGGCTCTCCTACGAGCAGTACTTC; CDR3: CASSLERGLSYEQYF
V: TRBV27; J: TRBJ2-4; length: 17; D: .; size: few; DNA: TGTGCCAGCAGTTCTACAGGACCACAGGGTTATGGGAACATTCAGTACTTC; CDR3: CASSSTGPQGYGNIQYF
V: TRBV6-5; J: TRBJ1-1; length: 11; D: .; size: .; DNA: TGTGCCAGCAGGGCCTCCGGAGGCGCTTTCTTT; CDR3: CASRASGGAFF
V: TRBV30; J: TRBJ1-1; length: 13; D: .; size: .; DNA: TGTGCCTGGAGTCTTCAGTTCCTTTTTGAAGCTTTCTTT; CDR3: CAWSLQFLFEAFF
V: TRBV4-1; J: TRBJ1-5; length: 15; D: .; size: .; DNA: TGCGCCAGCAGCCAAGCTGGACTCCGCAATCAGCCCCAGCATTTT; CDR3: CASSQAGLRNQPQHF
V: TRBV5-1; J: TRBJ1-2; length: 15; D: .; size: .; DNA: TGCGCCAGCAGCTTGGGCTATGGAACTAACTATGGCTACACCTTC; CDR3: CASSLGYGTNYGYTF
V: TRBV27; J: TRBJ1-6; length: 19; D: TRBD1; size: few; DNA: TGTGCCAGCAGTTTATCGCAAGGACAGGCTTTTTCATCTAATTCACCCCTCCACTTT; CDR3: CASSLSQGQAFSSNSPLHF
V: TRBV9; J: TRBJ2-5; length: 14; D: TRBD2; size: few; DNA: TGTGCCAGCAGCGGTACTAGCGCGAGCGAGACCCAGTACTTC; CDR3: CASSGTSASETQYF
V: TRBV5-1; J: TRBJ2-5; length: 17; D: TRBD2; size: many; DNA: TGCGCCAGCAGCCCGGGATCTAGCGGGGGGTACCAAGAGACCCAGTACTTC; CDR3: CASSPGSSGGYQETQYF
V: TRBV12-3/TRBV12-4; J: TRBJ1-5; length: 15; D: .; size: few; DNA: TGTGCCAGCAGTTTTGCGGGGGTCGGCAATCAGCCCCAGCATTTT; CDR3: CASSFAGVGNQPQHF
V: TRBV12-3/TRBV12-4; J: TRBJ2-7; length: 13; D: .; size: .; DNA: TGTGCCAGCAGCCTATTCCTCGGGGCCGAGCAGTACTTC; CDR3: CASSLFLGAEQYF
V: TRBV24-1; J: TRBJ2-3; length: 16; D: TRBD2; size: .; DNA: TGTGCCACCAGTGACCAGGGACTAGTACACCCAGATACGCAGTATTTT; CDR3: CATSDQGLVHPDTQYF
V: TRBV3-1; J: TRBJ2-5; length: 15; D: .; size: .; DNA: TGTGCCAGCAGCCAAGTGAGCGGCTCACAAGAGACCCAGTACTTC; CDR3: CASSQVSGSQETQYF
V: TRBV7-6; J: TRBJ2-5; length: 13; D: TRBD2; size: many; DNA: TGTGCCAGCAGCTCGGGACTAGCGGAGACCCAGTACTTC; CDR3: CASSSGLAETQYF
V: TRBV7-3; J: TRBJ2-5; length: 16; D: TRBD1; size: few; DNA: TGTGCCAGCAGCCCCAGGGGGTTGTCGTACCAAGAGACCCAGTACTTC; CDR3: CASSPRGLSYQETQYF
V: TRBV5-6; J: TRBJ2-3; length: 15; D: TRBD2; size: many; DNA: TGTGCCAGCAGCTTGGACGCGGGAGGCACAGATACGCAGTATTTT; CDR3: CASSLDAGGTDTQYF
V: TRBV6-5; J: TRBJ1-2; length: 15; D: .; size: many; DNA: TGTGCCAGCAGTTACTCGACATGGGAGAACTATGGCTACACCTTC; CDR3: CASSYSTWENYGYTF
V: TRBV5-7; J: TRBJ2-2; length: 16; D: .; size: .; DNA: TGTGCCAGCAGCTTGGAGGCGCGGCGAAGGATGGAGGAGCTGTTTTTT; CDR3: CASSLEARRRMEELFF
V: TRBV7-2; J: TRBJ2-5; length: 14; D: .; size: .; DNA: TGTGCCAGCAGCACACAGGGAACCTCAGAGACCCAGTACTTC; CDR3: CASSTQGTSETQYF
V: TRBV30; J: TRBJ2-1; length: 11; D: .; size: many; DNA: TGTGCCCTGCTGTGGTGGGATGAGCAGTTCTTC; CDR3: CALLWWDEQFF
V: TRBV19; J: TRBJ2-5; length: 13; D: TRBD2; size: few; DNA: TGTGCCAGTAATGACGGGGGGATAGAGACCCAGTACTTC; CDR3: CASNDGGIETQYF
V: TRBV6-5; J: TRBJ1-6; length: 17; D: .; size: .; DNA: TGTGCCAGCAGTTACGTTGGCGGTCAGGGGTTTGATTCACCCCTCCACTTT; CDR3: CASSYVGGQGFDSPLHF
V: TRBV7-7; J: TRBJ2-1; length: 19; D: TRBD2; size: once; DNA: TGTGCCAGCAGCTTAGCGCCGGCTAGCGGGGGGACGCCTTATGGTGAGCAGTTCTTC; CDR3: CASSLAPASGGTPYGEQFF
V: TRBV6-5; J: TRBJ1-2; length: 19; D: .; size: .; DNA: TGTGCCAGCAGTTACTCGAACCTGGCTGAAGGGGGGTCTAACTATGGCTACACCTTC; CDR3: CASSYSNLAEGGSNYGYTF
V: TRBV12-3/TRBV12-4; J: TRBJ2-5; length: 16; D: TRBD2; size: .; DNA: TGTGCCAGCAGTTTTGGTAGCGGGGGAGGTTTGGAGACCCAGTACTTC; CDR3: CASSFGSGGGLETQYF
V: TRBV7-9; J: TRBJ1-2; length: 15; D: .; size: few; DNA: TGTGCCAGCAGTCCTGGATCCATTTCGATCTATGGCTACACCTTC; CDR3: CASSPGSISIYGYTF
V: TRBV11-2; J: TRBJ1-1; length: 13; D: TRBD1; size: .; DNA: TGTGCCAGCAGCTCCGGGACAGACCGTGGAGCTTTCTTT; CDR3: CASSSGTDRGAFF
V: TRBV20-1; J: TRBJ2-1; length: 15; D: .; size: .; DNA: TGCAGTGCTGGCCTCTTCGGGGTCTCCTACAATGAGCAGTTCTTC; CDR3: CSAGLFGVSYNEQFF